This TCR beta chain was sequenced during a study of response to subunit inactivated influenza vaccine. V shed 7 bases and J 1 base; nucleotides not matched to a gene: 16. The CDR3 runs to 17 residues. The germline V gene encodes CDR1 DFQATT and CDR2 SNEGSKA (reference sequence). From the RT-PCR reads, TCRdb called clonotypes with MiXCR, one entry per CDR3 protein. The sample holds about 700,000 distinct CDR3 sequences, around 13% seen once. About this clonotype itself: What it binds is unknown.

Study outcomes and limitations: Few new T cells, the authors suggested, are recruited by each seasonal influenza vaccination.

V is TRBV20-1 and J is TRBJ2-3, with TRBD1 identical over 8 bases. The specimen comprised PBMCs from blood, sampled around 15 days before vaccination. The origin of this receptor is a man aged 45-60 years who received an inactivated influenza vaccine. In nucleotides, the CDR3 is TGCAGTGGCGGCTCACAAAGACAGGGGCCTCGCACAGATACGCAGTATTTT. Translating gives CSGGSQRQGPRTDTQYF.